A single sample is the source of the 14 T cell receptor beta chains below, sequenced in a study of Graves' ophthalmopathy and Graves' hyperthyroidism. Amplification from RNA transcripts yielded the TCR beta CDR3 regions. The first round was an RT-PCR with HTBI primers, and the second round was a multiplex PCR. TCRdb independently ran MiXCR on the multiplex PCR reads; one entry per CDR3 protein. Among roughly 700,000 distinct CDR3 sequences listed, about 44% were seen once. The sequencing input was peripheral blood. The receptors here all came from an adult man with Graves' ophthalmopathy.

The chain uses TRBV29-1 and TRBJ1-4; a possible D gene is TRBD1 (5 bases). This CDR3 is 14 amino acids long. With 4 bases removed from V and 7 bases from J, the gap between germline ends came to 16 bases. CDR1 and CDR2 from the germline V gene are SQVTM and ANQGSEA. The CDR3 here is CSVVQGAQGEKLFF. CDR3 in DNA: TGCAGCGTTGTCCAAGGGGCCCAGGGTGAAAAACTGTTTTTT.

The V gene is TRBV15, the J gene TRBJ2-5; 8 bases map to TRBD1. The CDR3 runs 18 residues. Trimming cost V 1 base and J 4 bases; bases outside gene matches: 14. The germline CDR1 and CDR2 sequences are LNHNV and YYDKDF (reference sequence). CDR3 coding DNA: TGTGCCACCAGCAGAGCGGGCAGCCAACAGGGGGTAGGAGAGACCCAGTACTTC. Protein product: CATSRAGSQQGVGETQYF.

CDR3 nucleotides: TGTGCCAGTAAACAGGGGACTTGGAACGAGCAGTACTTC. Translated: CASKQGTWNEQYF. The rearrangement links TRBV19 to TRBJ2-7; D is possibly TRBD1 (7 bases). V was trimmed by 7 bases and J by 5 bases, leaving 15 bases between them. CDR1 LNHDA and CDR2 SQIVND come from the germline V gene (reference sequence). The CDR3 covers 13 residues.

J is TRBJ1-4 and V is TRBV15; no definite D call. CDR3 length: 14 residues. The V end was cut by 3 bases, the J end by 0 bases, with 5 bases between. In germline, CDR1 is LNHNV, CDR2 YYDKDF (reference sequence). The DNA of the CDR3 is TGTGCCACCAGCAGGGGCTCAACTAATGAAAAACTGTTTTTT. Residues: CATSRGSTNEKLFF.

This chain uses TRBV20-1 with TRBJ2-3, with D possibly matching TRBD2 (5 bases). V shed 6 bases and J shed 0 bases, with 13 bases lying between them. CDR3 length: 14 amino acids. Per the germline V gene, CDR1 is DFQATT and CDR2 is SNEGSKA (reference sequence). The CDR3 reads CSAQRSGSTDTQYF. The CDR3 DNA reads as TGCAGTGCCCAGAGGTCGGGGAGCACAGATACGCAGTATTTT.

V usage is TRBV20-1 and J usage is TRBJ1-1; 7 nucleotides agree with TRBD1. Germline V gene data show CDR1 as DFQATT and CDR2 as SNEGSKA (reference sequence). This CDR3 is 15 amino acids long. Trimming at V came to 2 bases and at J to 1 base, leaving 7 bases not matched to a gene. The CDR3 DNA sequence: TGCAGTGCTAGAAGGACAGGTTTGAGGAACACTGAAGCTTTCTTT. It yields the protein CSARRTGLRNTEAFF.

This clonotype appeared a single time. Since no conserved phenylalanine or tryptophan closes the CDR3, a read error is the likely cause. The DNA is left out, because the CDR3 cannot be placed on it with certainty; the CDR3 is given as TCRdb lists it. J is TRBJ2-5 and V is TRBV29-1; TRBD1 is the table's D call and was not checked against the DNA. Germline CDR1 is SQVTM and CDR2 is ANQGSEA. A total of 13 residues make up the CDR3, ends included. CDR3 in amino acids: CSVGTGIGYTFGS.

This clonotype was picked up a small number of times. This chain uses TRBV7-9 with TRBJ2-7; the match to TRBD2 covers 10 bases. This CDR3 contains 16 residues. The V segment lost 0 bases and the J segment 5 bases; nucleotides outside the gene matches: 7. Germline CDR1 SEHNR, CDR2 FQNEAQ (reference sequence). CDR3 sequence: CASSLASSGSDDEQYF. CDR3 DNA sequence: TGTGCCAGCAGCTTAGCCTCTAGCGGGAGCGACGACGAGCAGTACTTC.

The CDR3 DNA follows: TGTGCCAGCAGCTCAAGACTAGCGGGGTTGTCTGGGGCCAACGTCCTGACTTTC. This encodes CASSSRLAGLSGANVLTF. The chain recombines TRBV7-6 with TRBJ2-6, with 11 nucleotides matching TRBD2. Germline V gene lookup returns CDR1 SGHVS and CDR2 FNYEAQ. The junction had 6 bases not matched to a gene; V was cut back by 4 bases and J by 1 base. The CDR3 covers 18 residues.

This rearrangement joins TRBV10-3 to TRBJ2-6; D not certain. V was shortened by 10 bases and J by 4 bases, with 14 bases between the two germline ends. This CDR3 has 14 residues. Germline CDR1 is ENHRY and CDR2 is SYGVKD. CDR3 sequence: CASRPDTGANVLTF. The CDR3 DNA is TGTGCCAGCAGACCCGACACAGGGGCCAACGTCCTGACTTTC.

J is TRBJ2-7 and V is TRBV20-1; 13 bases match TRBD2. The CDR3 has 16 residues. Trimming cost V 4 bases and J 3 bases; bases outside gene matches: 9. Germline values: CDR1 DFQATT, CDR2 SNEGSKA (reference sequence). The CDR3 reads CSATGLAGLLGYEQYF. The DNA of the CDR3 is TGCAGTGCTACGGGACTAGCGGGACTTCTGGGCTACGAGCAGTACTTC.

This rearrangement joins TRBV25-1 to TRBJ1-2; 7 bases are shared with TRBD1. V trimming: 5 bases; J trimming: 3 bases; junction bases outside the gene matches: 15. The CDR3 totals 17 residues. Per the germline V gene, CDR1 is MGHDK and CDR2 is SYGVNS. The CDR3 DNA follows: TGTGCCAGCAGTCCTCTAACGGGACAGCTAAGGGACTATGGCTACACCTTC. Its translation: CASSPLTGQLRDYGYTF.

This chain uses TRBV6-5 with TRBJ1-5; 9 bases fit TRBD1. V lost 6 bases, J lost 5 bases, and 5 bases stayed unmatched. CDR1 and CDR2 from the germline V gene are MNHEY and SVGAGI. This CDR3 region has 14 residues. The CDR3, as DNA: TGTGCCAGCAGGTACAGGGGGCTCGATCAGCCCCAGCATTTT. It encodes CASRYRGLDQPQHF.

This clonotype was counted ten times or more. V and J are TRBV7-2 and TRBJ2-6; D uncertain. Per the germline V gene, CDR1 is SGHTA and CDR2 is FQGNSA. Trimming took off 11 bases at V and 2 bases at J, with 22 bases between the two ends. This CDR3 spans 17 amino acids. CDR3 protein: CAETVGLGDTGANVLTF. The CDR3 nucleotides are TGTGCCGAAACTGTCGGGTTAGGTGATACTGGGGCCAACGTCCTGACTTTC.